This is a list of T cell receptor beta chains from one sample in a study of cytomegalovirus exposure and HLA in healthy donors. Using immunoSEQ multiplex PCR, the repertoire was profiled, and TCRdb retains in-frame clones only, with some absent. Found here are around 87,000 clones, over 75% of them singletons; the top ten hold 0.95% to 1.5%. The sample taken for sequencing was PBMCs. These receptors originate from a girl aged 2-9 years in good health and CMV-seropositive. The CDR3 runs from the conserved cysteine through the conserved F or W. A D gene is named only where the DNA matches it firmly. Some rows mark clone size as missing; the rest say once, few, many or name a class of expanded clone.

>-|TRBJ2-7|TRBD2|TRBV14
TGTGCCAGCAGGCGTCCAGGCGGGGGTTACGAGCAGTACTTC
CASRRPGGGYEQYF
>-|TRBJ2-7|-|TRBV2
TGTGCCAGCATGCAGGACTACGAGCAGTACTTC
CASMQDYEQYF
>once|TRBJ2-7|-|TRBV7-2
TGTGCCAGCAGCTTATTGCGGGTTTCCTACGAGCAGTACTTC
CASSLLRVSYEQYF
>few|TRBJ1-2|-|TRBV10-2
TGCGCCAGAAACAAAACTAACTATGGCTACACCTTC
CARNKTNYGYTF
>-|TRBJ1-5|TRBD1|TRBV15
TGTGCCACCAGCAGAGACTTCAGGAAGTGGGACAGAAATCAGCCCCAGCATTTT
CATSRDFRKWDRNQPQHF
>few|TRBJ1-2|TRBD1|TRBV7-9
TGTGCCAGCACCCGGACGCCATGGACAGGGAATAACTATGGCTACACCTTC
CASTRTPWTGNNYGYTF
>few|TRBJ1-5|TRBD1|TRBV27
TGTGCCAGCAGTCCCCGCCACCGGGACAGGGGCGATCAGCCCCAGCATTTT
CASSPRHRDRGDQPQHF
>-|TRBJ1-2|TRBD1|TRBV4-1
TGCGCCAGCAGCCAAGACCCGGGACAGGGGTATGGCTACACCTTC
CASSQDPGQGYGYTF
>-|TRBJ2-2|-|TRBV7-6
TGTGCCAGCAGTCGGCTCACAGGGGGGGGCGGGGAGCTGTTTTTT
CASSRLTGGGGELFF
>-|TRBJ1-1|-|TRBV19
TGTGCCAGTAGCCTCTACTCCCGGGGCACTGAAGCTTTCTTT
CASSLYSRGTEAFF
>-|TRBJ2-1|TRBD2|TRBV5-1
TGCGCCAGCACCTCGGGACTAGCGGGAGGGGAGCAGTTCTTC
CASTSGLAGGEQFF
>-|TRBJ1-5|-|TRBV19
TGTGCCAGTCGTCATCCGACCTCACTATATAGCAATCAGCCCCAGCATTTT
CASRHPTSLYSNQPQHF
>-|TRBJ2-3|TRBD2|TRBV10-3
TGTGCCATCACCTCTGGGGGCGTGCGGGAGGGCGCAGATACGCAGTATTTT
CAITSGGVREGADTQYF
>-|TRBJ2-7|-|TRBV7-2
TGTGCCAGCAGCTTAAACGGGGGACGCTCCTACGAGCAGTACTTC
CASSLNGGRSYEQYF
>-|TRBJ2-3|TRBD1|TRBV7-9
TGTTCCAGCAGCTCCACCCCAGGGGGCTTCACAGATACGCAGTATTTT
CSSSSTPGGFTDTQYF
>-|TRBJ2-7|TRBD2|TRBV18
TGTGCCAGCTCACCAAGTCCTAGCGGGAGCTACGAGCAGTACTTC
CASSPSPSGSYEQYF
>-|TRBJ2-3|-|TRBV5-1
TGCGCCAGCAGCTTGCTCCAGGGGACAGATACGCAGTATTTT
CASSLLQGTDTQYF
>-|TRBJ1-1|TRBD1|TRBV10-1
TGCGCCAGCAGCATCTCTACAGGGGTCTCTGAAGCTTTCTTT
CASSISTGVSEAFF
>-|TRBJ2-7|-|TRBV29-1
TGCAGCCCGAGTTCGGGACACTCCTACGAGCAGTACTTC
CSPSSGHSYEQYF
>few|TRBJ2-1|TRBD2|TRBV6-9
TGTGCCAGCAGTCACGGGACTAGCGGGGACAATGAGCAGTTCTTC
CASSHGTSGDNEQFF
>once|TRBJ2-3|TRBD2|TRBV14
TGTGCCAGCAGCCAGCTAGCGGCGTACACAGATACGCAGTATTTT
CASSQLAAYTDTQYF
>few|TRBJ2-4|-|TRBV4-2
TGTGCCAGCAGCCAAGATCTTCCGTCCCCTGTCGGGTGGAGCATTCAGTACTTC
CASSQDLPSPVGWSIQYF
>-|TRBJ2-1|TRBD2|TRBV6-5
TGTGCCAGCACTTGGACGGGAGGGAATGAGCAGTTCTTC
CASTWTGGNEQFF
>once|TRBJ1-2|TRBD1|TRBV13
TGTGCCAGCAGGGTCGGACAGGGAATTTCGGGCTACACCTTC
CASRVGQGISGYTF
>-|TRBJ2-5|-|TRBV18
TGTGCCAGCTCCCGCCAAGAGACCCAGTACTTC
CASSRQETQYF
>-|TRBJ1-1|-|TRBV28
TGTGCCAGCAGTTTGACTAACATGGGCACTGAAGCTTTCTTT
CASSLTNMGTEAFF
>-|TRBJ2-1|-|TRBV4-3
TGCGCCAGCAGCCACTCAACGGGGGGCGGCCTATACAATGAGCAGTTCTTC
CASSHSTGGGLYNEQFF
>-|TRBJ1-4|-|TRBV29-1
TGCAGCGTTCGAGGGGAGGCAACTAATGAAAAACTGTTTTTT
CSVRGEATNEKLFF
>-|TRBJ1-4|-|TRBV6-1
TGTGCCAGCAGTGAGTGGTCTAGGCATGAAAAACTGTTTTTT
CASSEWSRHEKLFF
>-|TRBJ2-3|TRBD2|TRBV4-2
TGTGCCAGCAGCCAAGGGAATGACCGGACTAGCGGTAGCACAGATACGCAGTATTTT
CASSQGNDRTSGSTDTQYF
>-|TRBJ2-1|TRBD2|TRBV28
TGTGCCAGCAGCGCGGGAGATTGGTACAATGAGCAGTTCTTC
CASSAGDWYNEQFF
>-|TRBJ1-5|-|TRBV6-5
TGTGCCAGCAGCCACGGGGGAAATCAGCCCCAGCATTTT
CASSHGGNQPQHF
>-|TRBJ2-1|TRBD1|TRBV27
TGTGCCAGCAGTTTTGCTTTGGGGACAGGGGTTACTGAGCAGTTCTTC
CASSFALGTGVTEQFF
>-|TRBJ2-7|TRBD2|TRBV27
TGTGCCAGCAGTTATAGCGGGAGTTCCTACGAGCAGTACTTC
CASSYSGSSYEQYF
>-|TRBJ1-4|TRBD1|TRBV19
TGTGCCAGTAGTGACAGGGCCCGTGGGAAACTGTTTTTT
CASSDRARGKLFF
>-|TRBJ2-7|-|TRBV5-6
TGTGCCAGCAGCCTGCCCCGAGGCGAGCAGTACTTC
CASSLPRGEQYF
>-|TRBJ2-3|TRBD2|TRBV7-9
TGTGCCAGCAGCTTAAGGTTAGCGGGAGTCGGAGATACGCAGTATTTT
CASSLRLAGVGDTQYF
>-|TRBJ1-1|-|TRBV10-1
TGCGCCAGCAGCCAAACACCGAACACTGAAGCTTTCTTT
CASSQTPNTEAFF
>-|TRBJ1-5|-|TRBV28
TGTGCCAGCAGTTTCGGGTCGGGTGGAAGGCCCCAGCATTTT
CASSFGSGGRPQHF
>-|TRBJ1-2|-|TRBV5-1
TGCGCCAGCAGCCCCCGGGGGGCCGTAGGGAGGGGCTACACCTTC
CASSPRGAVGRGYTF
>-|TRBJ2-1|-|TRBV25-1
TGTGCCAGCAGTGCAAGACAGGAATCCTCCTACAATGAGCAGTTCTTC
CASSARQESSYNEQFF
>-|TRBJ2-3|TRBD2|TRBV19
TGTGCCAGTAGTGGGGCTAGCGGGAAGGCTGGAGCAGATACGCAGTATTTT
CASSGASGKAGADTQYF
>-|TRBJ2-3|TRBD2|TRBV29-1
TGCAGCGTCATCACTAGCGGGAGCACAGATACGCAGTATTTT
CSVITSGSTDTQYF
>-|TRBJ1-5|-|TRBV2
TGTGCCAGCAGTGACCAGGGTGGTCAGCCCCAGCATTTT
CASSDQGGQPQHF
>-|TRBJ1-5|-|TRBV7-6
TGTGCCAGCAGCGCCCAGGAGACAGTGGGCCAGCCCCAGCATTTT
CASSAQETVGQPQHF
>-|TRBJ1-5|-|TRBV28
TGTGCCAGCAGCCCGAGACTAATCTATAGCAATCAGCCCCAGCATTTT
CASSPRLIYSNQPQHF
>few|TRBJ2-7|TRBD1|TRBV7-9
TGTGCCAGCAGCTTGACTCCGGGACAGGGAGGCGGGGACGAGCAGTACTTC
CASSLTPGQGGGDEQYF
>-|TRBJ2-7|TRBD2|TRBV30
TGTGCCTGGAGTCAGCGGGAGCGCTCTATTTACGAGCAGTACTTC
CAWSQRERSIYEQYF
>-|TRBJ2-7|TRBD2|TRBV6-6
TGTGCCAGCAGTTACACAACTAGCGGGAGGAACGAGCAGTACTTC
CASSYTTSGRNEQYF
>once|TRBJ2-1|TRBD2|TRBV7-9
TGTGCCAGCAGCCCAGGGACTAGCGGCCTTTACAATGAGCAGTTCTTC
CASSPGTSGLYNEQFF
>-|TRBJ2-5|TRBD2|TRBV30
TGTGCCTGGAGTGTATCCAGCGGGAGGGCCGGCGAGGAGACCCAGTACTTC
CAWSVSSGRAGEETQYF
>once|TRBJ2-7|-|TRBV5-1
TGCGCCAGCAGCTGGGGTTCAGGGGCCTACGAGCAGTACTTC
CASSWGSGAYEQYF
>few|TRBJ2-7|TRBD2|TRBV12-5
TGTGCTAGTGGACTAGCGGGAGGTCGCTACGAGCAGTACTTC
CASGLAGGRYEQYF
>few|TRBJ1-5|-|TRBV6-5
TGTGCCAGCAGTGCCCGACAGAATCAGCCCCAGCATTTT
CASSARQNQPQHF
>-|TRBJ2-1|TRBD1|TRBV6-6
TGTGCCAGCAGTAACGACAGGGGTGATGAGCAGTTCTTC
CASSNDRGDEQFF
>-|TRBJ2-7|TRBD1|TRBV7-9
TGTGCCAGCAGCCCGAGGGACAGGGGGGGCACCTACGAGCAGTACTTC
CASSPRDRGGTYEQYF
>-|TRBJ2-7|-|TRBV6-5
TGTGCCAGCAGTTACACTTGGCGGGAAATCGTCCACGAGCAGTACTTC
CASSYTWREIVHEQYF
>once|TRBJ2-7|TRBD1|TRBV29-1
TGCAGCGTTCCGACAGGGGCCTACGAGCAGTACTTC
CSVPTGAYEQYF
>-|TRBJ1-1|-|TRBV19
TGTGCCAGTATAACATACACTGAAGCTTTCTTT
CASITYTEAFF